A single sample is the source of the 14 T cell receptor beta chains below, sequenced in a study of PD-1 blockade in classical Hodgkin lymphoma. Sequenced by immunoSEQ multiplex PCR; TCRdb stores in-frame clones only, minus some. The sample carries some 22,000 clones, over 65% recorded once. Described time point: cycle 4 day 1 (C4D1), after six to seven weeks of nivolumab. Each patient's relapse followed autologous stem cell transplantation, and brentuximab vedotin exposure varied. Sequenced material: peripheral blood mononuclear cells (PBMCs), taken before the fourth cycle of nivolumab. These receptors all come from a human donor with classical Hodgkin lymphoma.

This chain connects TRBV5-1 to TRBJ2-4; D gene ambiguous. The CDR3 sequence is 16 residues long. Between the trimmed V and J ends, which lost 0 bases and 5 bases, there was a span of 15 bases. The germline V gene has CDR1 SGHRS and CDR2 YFSETQ. The CDR3 protein is CASSLAANMGENIQYF. CDR3 DNA: TGCGCCAGCAGCTTGGCCGCCAACATGGGCGAAAACATTCAGTACTTC.

The chain joins TRBV4-2 to TRBJ2-7; D call uncertain. V lost 0 bases and J lost 3, with 9 bases in between. The CDR3 has 14 residues. Germline-derived CDR1 and CDR2 are LGHNA and YNFKEQ. CDR3: CASSQDSKDYEQYF. The CDR3 DNA reads as TGTGCCAGCAGCCAAGATTCGAAGGACTACGAGCAGTACTTC.

This clone was counted a few times. The rearrangement uses TRBV4-1 and TRBJ1-1; D is unresolved. The CDR3 spans 14 residues. Deletions cut 0 bases from V and 2 bases from J, with 7 bases between. CDR1 MGHRA and CDR2 YSYEKL come from the germline V gene. In nucleotides, the CDR3 is TGCGCCAGCAGCCAAGATCGGAGTAACACTGAAGCTTTCTTT. Amino acid sequence: CASSQDRSNTEAFF.

This chain connects TRBV6-5 to TRBJ2-3; TRBD1 is a possible D gene (5 bases). Germline CDR1 is MNHEY and CDR2 is SVGAGI. The V end was cut by 7 bases, the J end by 10 bases, with 15 bases between. CDR3 length: 12 amino acids. This CDR3 reads CASTSGYGAQYF. In DNA, the CDR3 is TGTGCCAGCACCTCAGGGTATGGGGCGCAGTATTTT.

By frequency in the sample, this clone is large. CDR3 protein: CAWSVQEDTEAFF. CDR3 sequence (DNA): TGTGCCTGGAGTGTACAAGAGGACACTGAAGCTTTCTTT. J is TRBJ1-1 and V is TRBV30, with D unclear. Trimming removed 0 bases at V and 3 bases at J, with 8 bases between. The germline CDR1 and CDR2 sequences are GTSNPN and SVGIG (reference sequence). CDR3 length: 13 residues.

This clone was picked up one time. The genes are TRBV5-5 and TRBJ2-7; 9 bases line up with TRBD1. The CDR3 runs to 15 residues. Germline CDR1 is SGHKS and CDR2 is YYEKEE (reference sequence). V trimming: 9 bases; J trimming: 3 bases; junction bases outside the gene matches: 13. In nucleotides, the CDR3 is TGTGCCACCTCCAAGGCGGGGACAGGGTACTACGAGCAGTACTTC. It is translated as CATSKAGTGYYEQYF.

The chain employs TRBV5-1 and TRBJ1-5; tentative D call: TRBD1 (5 bases). Germline V gene sequence: CDR1 SGHRS, CDR2 YFSETQ. Trimming shortened V by 0 bases and J by 2 bases, and 9 bases separated the two germline ends. The CDR3 totals 15 residues. CDR3 region: CASSLAGGRNQPQHF. As DNA, the CDR3 is TGCGCCAGCAGCTTGGCCGGGGGTCGCAATCAGCCCCAGCATTTT.

This clone was detected once. The chain combines TRBV5-1 with TRBJ2-6, with D possibly called TRBD1 or TRBD2 (6 bases each). The CDR3 totals 14 residues. The V gene's germline CDR1 is SGHRS and CDR2 YFSETQ. Trimming shortened V by 4 bases and J by 9 bases, and 14 bases separated the two germline ends. The CDR3 here is CASSLGGGNNVLTF. The CDR3 DNA reads TGCGCCAGCAGCCTAGGGGGAGGTAACAACGTCCTGACTTTC.

The gene calls are TRBV7-9 and TRBJ1-4; D perhaps matches TRBD1 (5 bases). The germline V gene has CDR1 SEHNR and CDR2 FQNEAQ (reference sequence). The CDR3 is 15 residues long. Trimming cost V 5 bases and J 4 bases, with 14 bases left between them. For the CDR3, the DNA is TGTGCCAGCAGCCTGGGGACGTCGCTTAATGAAAAACTGTTTTTT. Its protein product is CASSLGTSLNEKLFF.

This chain joins TRBV7-9 and TRBJ2-3, with D possibly TRBD2 on 5 matching bases. This CDR3 is built from 14 residues. Germline V gives CDR1 SEHNR, CDR2 FQNEAQ (reference sequence). V dropped 3 bases and J dropped 2 bases, with 9 bases sitting between them. The CDR3 coding sequence is TGTGCCAGCAGCTTTGCGGGCGCCACAGATACGCAGTATTTT. The encoded protein is CASSFAGATDTQYF.

The CDR3 DNA is TGTGCCAGCAGCTTGGGGGACACAGATACGCAGTATTTT. Encoded protein: CASSLGDTDTQYF. The V call is TRBV7-9, the J call TRBJ2-3; D is perhaps TRBD1 or TRBD2 (5 bases each). The CDR3 sequence is 13 residues long. Trimming removed 3 bases from V and 2 bases from J, with 6 bases in between. Germline V gives CDR1 SEHNR, CDR2 FQNEAQ (reference sequence).

This clone was observed a handful of times. The chain couples TRBV5-5 to TRBJ1-2, with a tentative D call TRBD1 (5 bases). CDR3 length: 14 residues. The germline CDR1 and CDR2 sequences are SGHKS and YYEKEE (reference sequence). V was trimmed by 2 bases and J by 8 bases, leaving 16 bases between them. CDR3 sequence: CASSFGGPSYGYTF. CDR3 DNA: TGTGCCAGCAGCTTCGGGGGACCTAGTTACGGCTACACCTTC.

The rearrangement joins TRBV18 to TRBJ2-1, with a possible D match to TRBD1 (6 bases). The V end was cut by 3 bases, the J end by 0 bases, with 15 bases between. CDR1 KGHSH and CDR2 LQKENI come from the germline V gene. CDR3 size: 17 residues. CDR3 coding DNA: TGTGCCAGCTCACCGAGGGGGATCTCTAGCTCCTACAATGAGCAGTTCTTC. Protein sequence: CASSPRGISSSYNEQFF.

This clone appeared a single time. The chain recombines TRBV19 with TRBJ2-5, with D perhaps matching TRBD1 (6 bases). Deletions cut 6 bases from V and 5 bases from J, with 13 bases between. Germline V lookup: CDR1 LNHDA, CDR2 SQIVND (reference sequence). This CDR3 region has 13 residues. Written as DNA, the CDR3 is TGTGCCAGTAGCGCACGGGACACTGAGACCCAGTACTTC. It is translated as CASSARDTETQYF.